Presented here are 30 T cell receptor beta chains from one specimen sequenced in a study of blood T cell repertoires in COVID-19. Method: immunoSEQ multiplex PCR; TCRdb's copy keeps in-frame clones and lacks some. Here the sample spans 200,000 to 250,000 clones, more than 65% being singletons. The sequencing sample was made of peripheral blood. The source of these receptors is a human donor in a cohort sampled during active COVID-19.

CDR3 sequence (DNA): TGCGCCACCTCACGGGACAGGCTGGTCGCAGATACGCAGTATTTT. This translates into CATSRDRLVADTQYF. The chain has TRBV5-1 and TRBJ2-3; TRBD1 matches at 8 bases. CDR3 length: 15 residues. Germline V CDR1 and CDR2: SGHRS, YFSETQ. V lost 9 bases to trimming and J lost 4 bases; unmatched junction nucleotides: 13.

The J gene is TRBJ2-7, the V gene TRBV4-1; 8 bases agree with TRBD2. CDR1 is MGHRA, CDR2 YSYEKL, per germline. The CDR3 runs to 19 residues. Trimming cost V 1 base and J 0 bases; bases outside gene matches: 14. CDR3 nucleotide sequence: TGCGCCAGCAGCCAAGGCCCCCAACCTCGGGGGGGCAGCTCCTACGAGCAGTACTTC. Residues: CASSQGPQPRGGSSYEQYF.

Concerning this clone itself: The sample carries other DNA sequences with the same CDR3. The chain combines TRBV28 with TRBJ2-7; D gene unclear. Germline V gene sequence: CDR1 MDHEN, CDR2 SYDVKM. V lost 6 bases, J lost 4 bases, and 10 bases lay in between. The CDR3 runs 12 residues. The CDR3 loop reads CASSLVAYEQYF. CDR3 coding DNA: TGTGCCAGCAGCCTAGTAGCATACGAGCAGTACTTC.

CDR3 DNA: TGTGCCAGCAGCTGGTGTCGGCCTCGCGGGAAAGAAGAGACCCAGTACTTC. This encodes CASSWCRPRGKEETQYF. This chain links TRBV5-4 with TRBJ2-5, with D possibly being TRBD2 (6 bases). Deletions cut 3 bases from V and 3 bases from J, with 21 bases between. CDR3 length equals 17 residues. CDR1 SGHNT and CDR2 YYREEE come from the germline V gene (reference sequence).

This chain links TRBV27 with TRBJ2-6, with TRBD1 matching over 7 bases. The CDR3 runs to 17 residues. With V trimmed by 3 bases and J by 4 bases, 9 bases remained unmatched. Germline CDR1 is MNHEY and CDR2 is SMNVEV (reference sequence). DNA for the CDR3: TGTGCCAGCAGTTTCCGCTCAACAGGGGCAGGGGCCAACGTCCTGACTTTC. Its translation is CASSFRSTGAGANVLTF.

V usage is TRBV13 and J usage is TRBJ1-2; no firm D call. The CDR3 spans 12 residues. V was pared by 4 bases and J by 0 bases, with 3 bases between. Germline assignment: CDR1 PRHDT and CDR2 FYEKMQ (reference sequence). CDR3 sequence: CASSSSNYGYTF. CDR3 nucleotide sequence: TGTGCCAGCAGCTCCTCTAACTATGGCTACACCTTC.

This chain uses TRBV18 with TRBJ2-5, with 9 bases aligning to TRBD1. V shed 0 bases and J 7 bases; nucleotides not matched to a gene: 12. The CDR3 spans 17 residues. Per the germline V gene, CDR1 is KGHSH and CDR2 is LQKENI. CDR3 sequence: CASSPPNSGQGLGTQYF. In DNA form, the CDR3 reads TGTGCCAGCTCACCACCGAATTCAGGACAGGGGCTGGGGACCCAGTACTTC.

J is TRBJ2-1 and V is TRBV18; possibly TRBD1 for D (5 bases). V lost 3 bases and J 10 bases, leaving 10 bases between the germline ends. Germline V gene sequence: CDR1 KGHSH, CDR2 LQKENI. The CDR3 has 12 residues. Here the CDR3 DNA reads TGTGCCAGCTCACCTTCGACAGCGGAGCAGTTCTTC. Its translation: CASSPSTAEQFF.

The J gene is TRBJ2-5, the V gene TRBV5-1, with TRBD2 matching over 8 bases. The junction had 12 bases not matched to a gene; V was cut back by 7 bases and J by 4 bases. The CDR3 spans 15 residues. Germline assignment: CDR1 SGHRS and CDR2 YFSETQ. The CDR3 region has the DNA TGCGCCAGCCAAATAGTCGGGAGGGCCGGAGAGACCCAGTACTTC. Translation: CASQIVGRAGETQYF. Using reference TRBV5-1 and TRBJ2-5 for the parts outside the CDR3, the full variable domain is KAGVTQTPRYLIKTRGQQVTLSCSPISGHRSVSWYQQTPGQGLQFLFEYFSETQRNKGNFPGRFSGRQFSNSRSEMNVSTLELGDSALYLCASQIVGRAGETQYFGPGTRLLVL.

The rearrangement joins TRBV20-1 to TRBJ1-5; the D gene is possibly TRBD1 (6 bases). Germline CDR1 DFQATT, CDR2 SNEGSKA (reference sequence). There are 14 residues in the CDR3. Trimming removed 3 bases at V and 7 bases at J, with 16 bases between. CDR3 residues: CSASRDTSNQPQHF. The CDR3 DNA reads as TGCAGTGCTAGTAGGGACACGTCCAACCAGCCCCAGCATTTT.

This chain joins TRBV29-1 and TRBJ2-5; 7 bases fit TRBD2. CDR1 and CDR2 (germline): SQVTM, ANQGSEA. Trimming cost V 2 bases and J 3 bases; bases outside gene matches: 6. There are 14 residues in the CDR3. Here the CDR3 DNA reads TGCAGCGTTGAATCGGGGGGACCCAAAGAGACCCAGTACTTC. The encoded protein is CSVESGGPKETQYF.

The sample holds one count of this clone. The genes are TRBV9 and TRBJ2-5; TRBD2 matches at 11 bases. Germline V gene data show CDR1 as SGDLS and CDR2 as YYNGEE. The CDR3 sequence is 14 residues long. J gave up 5 bases and V 4 bases, and 4 bases lay outside the gene matches. In nucleotides, the CDR3 is TGTGCCAGCAGCCCGGCTAGCGGGAGGGAGACCCAGTACTTC. Protein sequence: CASSPASGRETQYF.

CDR3 bases: TGTGCCAGTAGGAATTATGGACTAAGCTCCTACAATGAGCAGTTCTTC. Amino acids: CASRNYGLSSYNEQFF. The chain employs TRBV19 and TRBJ2-1, with D possibly matching TRBD2 (6 bases). The CDR3 loop spans 16 amino acids. Germline-derived CDR1 and CDR2 are LNHDA and SQIVND (reference sequence). The V gene lost 6 bases and the J gene lost 0 bases, with 15 bases spanning the gap.

The rearrangement links TRBV25-1 to TRBJ1-1; 9 bases align to TRBD1. The J segment lost 3 bases and the V segment lost 3 bases, leaving 5 bases of the junction unmatched. Germline values: CDR1 MGHDK, CDR2 SYGVNS. This CDR3 comprises 15 residues. The CDR3 DNA reads TGTGCCAGCAGTGATCTACAGGGGGCGTACACTGAAGCTTTCTTT. The encoded protein is CASSDLQGAYTEAFF.

The chain links TRBV24-1 to TRBJ2-5; 7 bases align to TRBD1. V was pared by 0 bases and J by 2 bases, with 5 bases of the junction left unmatched. CDR3 length: 16 residues. Germline V gene sequence: CDR1 KGHDR, CDR2 SFDVKD. CDR3 region: CATSDLTGEIQETQYF. The CDR3 bases are TGTGCCACCAGTGATTTGACAGGGGAAATACAAGAGACCCAGTACTTC.

In this sample, this clone turned up once. This chain connects TRBV19 to TRBJ2-1; D perhaps matches TRBD1 (5 bases). Germline V gene data show CDR1 as LNHDA and CDR2 as SQIVND (reference sequence). The CDR3 has 12 residues. Trimming shortened V by 3 bases and J by 8 bases, and 8 bases separated the two germline ends. The DNA for the CDR3 is TGTGCCAGTAGTATTCAGGGCGATGAGCAGTTCTTC. It codes for CASSIQGDEQFF.

The chain's CDR3 is CASSLAQGPYEQYF. DNA of the CDR3: TGTGCCAGCAGCTTAGCGCAGGGGCCCTACGAGCAGTACTTC. The V call is TRBV7-2, the J call TRBJ2-7, with D possibly TRBD1 on 6 matching bases. Germline V gene data show CDR1 as SGHTA and CDR2 as FQGNSA. V was pared by 0 bases and J by 2 bases, with 8 bases between. CDR3 length: 14 amino acids.

This clone was found once. The V call is TRBV5-1, the J call TRBJ2-1, with TRBD1 matching over 7 bases. Germline trimming cut 4 bases from V and 4 bases from J; bases unmatched to any gene: 5. Per germline, CDR1 SGHRS and CDR2 YFSETQ. CDR3 length equals 14 residues. The CDR3 sequence is CASSTGTAYNEQFF. CDR3 sequence (DNA): TGCGCCAGCAGCACAGGGACAGCTTACAATGAGCAGTTCTTC.

The gene calls are TRBV6-6 and TRBJ2-1; TRBD2 aligns across 9 bases. Germline CDR1 and CDR2: MNHNY and SVGAGI (reference sequence). With 4 bases clipped from V and 0 bases from J, the junction kept 4 bases outside the gene matches. CDR3 length: 16 amino acids. The CDR3 reads CASSSDSGSSYNEQFF. The CDR3, as DNA: TGTGCCAGCAGTTCTGATAGCGGGAGCTCCTACAATGAGCAGTTCTTC.

Only one count was recorded for this clone. The chain joins TRBV20-1 to TRBJ2-5, with unresolved D. The V and J ends lost 3 bases and 3 bases respectively, with 5 bases between them. CDR3 length: 11 residues. The germline gives CDR1 DFQATT, CDR2 SNEGSKA (reference sequence). CDR3 sequence: CSARPEETQYF. The CDR3 DNA sequence: TGCAGTGCTAGGCCGGAAGAGACCCAGTACTTC.

The chain carries TRBV28 and TRBJ1-3; TRBD1 might be the D (6 bases). The CDR3 has 14 residues. Trimming removed 6 bases at V and 4 bases at J, with 13 bases between. Germline loops: CDR1 MDHEN, CDR2 SYDVKM. The CDR3 loop is CASSLDRRGNTIYF. The DNA for the CDR3 is TGTGCCAGCAGCCTCGACAGGCGCGGAAACACCATATATTTT.

The chain joins TRBV7-2 to TRBJ2-5; 8 nucleotides align to TRBD2. Looked up from germline, CDR1 is SGHTA and CDR2 is FQGNSA. Trimming removed 5 bases from V and 5 bases from J; junction bases left unmatched: 19. This CDR3 is built from 18 residues. The CDR3 sequence is CASSRSSLAGAGEETQYF. The CDR3 DNA reads TGTGCCAGCAGCCGCTCCTCCCTGGCGGGAGCGGGAGAGGAGACCCAGTACTTC.

The chain combines TRBV18 with TRBJ2-5; the D is unclear. The CDR3 is made up of 14 amino acids. Germline V CDR1 and CDR2: KGHSH, LQKENI. With 0 bases removed from V and 5 bases from J, the gap between germline ends came to 10 bases. CDR3 region: CASSPPSPSETQYF. The CDR3 DNA sequence: TGTGCCAGCTCACCACCGTCCCCCTCGGAGACCCAGTACTTC.

The chain links TRBV28 to TRBJ2-1, with D possibly TRBD1 on 6 matching bases. The CDR3 contains 15 residues. CDR1 MDHEN and CDR2 SYDVKM come from the germline V gene. V lost 2 bases and J lost 2, with 10 bases in between. The CDR3 DNA reads TGTGCCAGCAGTTTACGTCAGGGGCCCTACAATGAGCAGTTCTTC. It translates to CASSLRQGPYNEQFF.

This chain uses TRBV5-6 with TRBJ1-2; TRBD1 is a possible D gene (5 bases). This CDR3 is 14 amino acids long. Per the germline V gene, CDR1 is SGHDT and CDR2 is YYEEEE. Trimming stripped 3 bases from V and 5 bases from J, with 14 bases between. The CDR3 DNA reads TGTGCCAGCAGCTCGGGTGGGGCGCCATATGGCTACACCTTC. Protein sequence: CASSSGGAPYGYTF.

This chain uses TRBV19 with TRBJ2-7; D might be TRBD1 (6 bases). CDR1 LNHDA and CDR2 SQIVND come from the germline V gene (reference sequence). V was clipped by 7 bases and J by 3 bases, with 16 bases between them. This CDR3 is 14 amino acids long. The CDR3 sequence is CASKVRGQSYEQYF. The DNA of the CDR3 is TGTGCCAGTAAGGTCCGAGGACAGAGCTACGAGCAGTACTTC. Together with reference TRBV19 and TRBJ2-7, the CDR3 gives the full variable domain: DGGITQSPKYLFRKEGQNVTLSCEQNLNHDAMYWYRQDPGQGLRLIYYSQIVNDFQKGDIAEGYSVSREKKESFPLTVTSAQKNPTAFYLCASKVRGQSYEQYFGPGTRLTVT.

The gene calls are TRBV5-4 and TRBJ2-7; 7 nucleotides line up with TRBD1. CDR1 is SGHNT and CDR2 is YYREEE in the germline V gene (reference sequence). The V and J ends lost 0 bases and 5 bases, in that order; junction bases with no gene match: 8. The CDR3 is 15 residues long. Here the CDR3 DNA reads TGTGCCAGCAGCTTGGCCCTGACAGGGCTCCACGAGCAGTACTTC. It is translated as CASSLALTGLHEQYF.

The J gene is TRBJ1-4, the V gene TRBV19; D is perhaps TRBD1 (5 bases). Trimming removed 7 bases from V and 5 bases from J, with 14 bases in between. This CDR3 spans 14 amino acids. Per germline, CDR1 LNHDA and CDR2 SQIVND (reference sequence). CDR3 loop: CASKIRGGNEKLFF. The CDR3 bases are TGTGCCAGTAAGATTAGGGGCGGAAATGAAAAACTGTTTTTT.

The V call is TRBV30, the J call TRBJ1-1; D gene ambiguous. The CDR3 is 13 residues long. The ends were cut back, 4 bases at V and 4 bases at J, with 13 bases in the middle. Germline CDR1 and CDR2: GTSNPN and SVGIG (reference sequence). CDR3 nucleotide sequence: TGTGCCTGGATACTACCGGGAGTCACTGAAGCTTTCTTT. It translates to CAWILPGVTEAFF.

This chain links TRBV5-6 with TRBJ2-7; D is undetermined. V was trimmed by 2 bases and J by 6 bases, leaving 12 bases between them. Germline CDR1 SGHDT, CDR2 YYEEEE. This CDR3 is built from 13 residues. CDR3 protein: CASSFITPLEQYF. DNA of the CDR3: TGTGCCAGCAGCTTTATTACTCCCCTCGAGCAGTACTTC.